These 10 T cell receptor beta chains originate from one sample sequenced in a study of T cells after yellow fever vaccination (dated by TCRdb to about 2019). This specimen's treatment or condition label, per the study, means: live attenuated yellow fever vaccine strain. The library was generated by 5' RACE. Instrument on record: Illumina HiSeq 2500. Using fastp trimming at Q25 and MiXCR clonotype assembly, TCRdb reanalyzed the public sequencing data and kept in-frame beta chains. Merged by CDR3 protein, the rows form single entries marked with the most common genes and DNA. The sample records under 550,000 distinct CDR3 sequences, 21% of which are singletons. The top ten hold around 17% of the sample. Material: PBMCs, obtained roughly 20 days after the first yellow fever vaccination. Receptor source: a man younger than 35 who received the YFV17D yellow fever vaccine.

The genes are TRBV29-1 and TRBJ1-1, with TRBD1 as a possible D gene (5 bases). Looked up from germline, CDR1 is SQVTM and CDR2 is ANQGSEA. The V and J ends lost 6 bases and 2 bases respectively, with 10 bases between them. CDR3 size: 12 residues. The CDR3 DNA reads as TGCAGCGTGACAGCACCTAACACTGAAGCTTTCTTT. Translated, it gives CSVTAPNTEAFF.

This chain links TRBV6-1 with TRBJ2-7, with 7 nucleotides matching TRBD2. V shed 3 bases, J shed 2 bases, and the junction held 7 bases outside the gene matches. The CDR3 has 15 residues. Germline CDR1 MNHNS, CDR2 SASEGT. The CDR3 DNA sequence: TGTGCCAGCAGTGAGGATGGGGGGGGACCCTACGAGCAGTACGTC. Translation: CASSEDGGGPYEQYV.

The chain joins TRBV12-3 or TRBV12-4 to TRBJ2-3, with TRBD2 identical over 15 bases. The CDR3 runs 20 residues. V was pared by 0 bases and J by 0 bases, with 7 bases of the junction left unmatched. The CDR3 reads CASSLAGTSGGFSSTDTQYF. CDR3 sequence (DNA): TGTGCCAGCAGTTTAGCGGGGACTAGCGGGGGGTTCTCTAGCACAGATACGCAGTATTTT.

This chain connects TRBV6-5 to TRBJ2-3; D gene uncertain. Between the trimmed V and J ends, which lost 5 bases and 9 bases, there was a span of 9 bases. Germline CDR1 and CDR2: MNHEY and SVGAGI. The CDR3 contains 11 residues. CDR3 nucleotide sequence: TGTGCCAGCAGTGAGCAGCGAACGCAGTATTTT. Translation: CASSEQRTQYF.

The chain carries TRBV5-1 and TRBJ1-1; D uncertain. Germline V gene lookup returns CDR1 SGHRS and CDR2 YFSETQ. The V and J ends lost 0 bases and 7 bases respectively, with 7 bases between them. The CDR3 consists of 12 residues. The CDR3 DNA sequence: TGCGCCAGCAGCTTGGCCCGCAATGAAGCTTTCTTT. Protein sequence: CASSLARNEAFF.

This clonotype was detected a few times. The genes are TRBV7-9 and TRBJ2-7; D unresolved. Germline loops: CDR1 SEHNR, CDR2 FQNEAQ (reference sequence). The CDR3 sequence is 12 residues long. Trimming took 1 base from V and 7 from J, leaving 8 bases between them. The CDR3 DNA reads as TGTGCCAGCAGCTTAGGCTGGCAAGAGCAGTACTTC. It specifies CASSLGWQEQYF.

This clonotype was detected only a few times. V is TRBV9 and J is TRBJ2-1; possible D gene TRBD1, 5 bases. V was shortened by 3 bases and J by 9 bases, with 13 bases between the two germline ends. Germline CDR1 is SGDLS and CDR2 is YYNGEE. The CDR3 is 13 residues long. This chain's CDR3 is CASSDLSRGEQFF. The CDR3 DNA is TGTGCCAGCAGCGACTTAAGTAGGGGTGAGCAGTTCTTC.

This clonotype was counted a few times. The J gene is TRBJ1-5, the V gene TRBV27; TRBD1 is a possible D gene (5 bases). The CDR3 runs 15 residues. Trimming removed 5 bases at V and 9 bases at J, with 20 bases between. CDR1 and CDR2 (germline): MNHEY, SMNVEV (reference sequence). The CDR3 region has the DNA TGTGCCAGCAGTCAACTCGGGACGGACTTCTGGCCCCAGCATTTT. Amino acid sequence: CASSQLGTDFWPQHF.

The V and J genes are TRBV15 and TRBJ2-3, with unresolved D. V lost 0 bases and J 8 bases, leaving 9 bases between the germline ends. The CDR3 runs to 13 residues. Germline CDR1 and CDR2: LNHNV and YYDKDF (reference sequence). CDR3: CATSREGSGTQYF. CDR3 sequence (DNA): TGTGCCACCAGCAGAGAGGGCTCGGGTACGCAGTATTTT.

CDR3 in DNA: TGTGCCAGCAGCTTAGTCGACGACAAACAGTACTTC. The encoded protein is CASSLVDDKQYF. V usage is TRBV7-9 and J usage is TRBJ2-7; D not resolved. Germline CDR1 SEHNR, CDR2 FQNEAQ (reference sequence). The CDR3 totals 12 residues. V gave up 1 base and J gave up 10 bases, with 11 bases separating them.